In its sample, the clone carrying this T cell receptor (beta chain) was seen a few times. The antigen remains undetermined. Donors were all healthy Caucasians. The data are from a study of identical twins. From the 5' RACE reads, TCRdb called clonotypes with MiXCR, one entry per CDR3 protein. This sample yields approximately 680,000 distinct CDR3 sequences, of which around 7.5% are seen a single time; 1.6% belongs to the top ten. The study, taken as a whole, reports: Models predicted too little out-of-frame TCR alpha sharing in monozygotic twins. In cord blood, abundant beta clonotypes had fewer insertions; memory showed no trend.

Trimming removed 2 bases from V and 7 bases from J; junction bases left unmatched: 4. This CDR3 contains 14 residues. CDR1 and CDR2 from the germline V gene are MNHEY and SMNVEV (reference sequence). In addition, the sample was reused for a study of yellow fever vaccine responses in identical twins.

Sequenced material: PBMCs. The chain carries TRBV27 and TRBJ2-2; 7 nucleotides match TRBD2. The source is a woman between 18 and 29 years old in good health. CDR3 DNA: TGTGCCAGCAGTTTAGCGGGAGTTATCGGGGAGCTGTTTTTT. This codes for CASSLAGVIGELFF.